This T cell receptor (beta chain) appears in the sequencing data of a study of T-cell memory formation after mild COVID-19. The study, taken as a whole, reports: Whether second-wave clones peaking at day 37 were SARS-CoV-2 specific went unconfirmed. Contracting clones, day 15 to 85, had balanced CD4/CD8, and later expanders favored CD4+. CD8+ contracting clones occupied EMRA, while CD4+ ones occupied mainly CM and EM.

TCR alpha and TCR beta cDNA libraries with sample barcodes and UMIs came from 5'RACE using constant-segment primers. TCRdb recomputed calls from the 5' RACE reads with MiXCR, one row per CDR3 protein. The sample comprises about 49,000 distinct CDR3 sequences, about 7% of which are singletons, and 1.4% rests with the top ten. This clonotype was found a few times. Its antigen is not identified. The CDR3 sequence is 15 residues long. Germline values: CDR1 MNHEY, CDR2 SVGEGT. Trimming removed 3 bases from V and 6 bases from J; junction bases left unmatched: 7. The rearrangement joins TRBV6-2 or TRBV6-3 to TRBJ2-7; 11 bases align to TRBD1. The clonotype originates from a man aged 18 to 29 who had mild COVID-19 (a few samples of this study predate the infection). Cell type and time point are not known. The specimen sequenced was PBMCs or a T cell subset sorted from them (not recorded which). The CDR3 DNA reads TGTGCCAGCAGTTATGCGGGACAGGGGGAATTCGAGCAGTACGTC. It translates to CASSYAGQGEFEQYV.